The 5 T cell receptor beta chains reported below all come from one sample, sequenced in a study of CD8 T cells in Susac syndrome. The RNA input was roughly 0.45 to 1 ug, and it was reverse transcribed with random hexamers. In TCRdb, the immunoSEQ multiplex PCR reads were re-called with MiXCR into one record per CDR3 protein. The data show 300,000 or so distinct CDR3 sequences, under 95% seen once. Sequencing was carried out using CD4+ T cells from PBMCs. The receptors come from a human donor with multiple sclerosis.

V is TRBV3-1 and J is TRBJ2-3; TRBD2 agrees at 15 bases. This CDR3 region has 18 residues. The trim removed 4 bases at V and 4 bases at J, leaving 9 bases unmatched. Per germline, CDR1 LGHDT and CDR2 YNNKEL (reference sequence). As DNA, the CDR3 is TGTGCCAGCAGCCCCGCGCGCTGGACTAGCGGGGGGGCAGATACGCAGTATTTT. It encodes CASSPARWTSGGADTQYF.

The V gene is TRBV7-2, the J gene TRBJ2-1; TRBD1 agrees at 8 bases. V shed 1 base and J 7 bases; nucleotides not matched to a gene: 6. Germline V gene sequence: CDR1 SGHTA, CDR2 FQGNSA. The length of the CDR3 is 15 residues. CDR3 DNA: TGTGCCAGCAGCTTAGTGGCAGGGGGCTGGAATGAGCAGTTCTTC. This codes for CASSLVAGGWNEQFF.

CDR3 residues: CATAAISQYF. CDR3 nucleotides: TGTGCCACCGCTGCGATTTCGCAGTATTTT. The chain combines TRBV28 with TRBJ2-3; D unresolved. Germline values: CDR1 MDHEN, CDR2 SYDVKM. The CDR3 has 10 residues. Trimming stripped 10 bases from V and 10 bases from J, with 12 bases between.

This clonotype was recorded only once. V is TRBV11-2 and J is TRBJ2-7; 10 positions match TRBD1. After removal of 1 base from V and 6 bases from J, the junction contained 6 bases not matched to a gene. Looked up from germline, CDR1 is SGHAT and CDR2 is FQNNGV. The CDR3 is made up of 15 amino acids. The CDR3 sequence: CASSLGGTGVREQYF. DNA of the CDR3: TGTGCCAGCAGCTTAGGGGGGACAGGGGTCCGCGAGCAGTACTTC.

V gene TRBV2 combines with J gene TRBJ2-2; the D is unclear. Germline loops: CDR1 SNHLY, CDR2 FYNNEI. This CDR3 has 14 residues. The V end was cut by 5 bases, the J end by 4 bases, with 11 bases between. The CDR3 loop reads CASSFVKGTGELFF. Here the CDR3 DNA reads TGTGCCAGCAGTTTTGTTAAGGGCACCGGGGAGCTGTTTTTT.